This record looks at one T cell receptor (beta chain) sequence and its context. Its target antigen remains unknown. Library preparation employed the immunoSEQ multiplex PCR assay. For the multiplex PCR, a mixture combining 60 forward primers for TCR Vbeta segments and 13 reverse primers for TCR Jbeta segments was used. The CDR3 region of rearranged TCR beta genes was amplified from genomic DNA by a multiplex PCR assay. On the Illumina HiSeq System, the amplified TCR beta libraries were sequenced as 87-base-pair reads. On the study's bioinformatics: A later analysis counted about 80 million unique TCR beta chains across the 666 repertoires, and 9 million to 14 million of these chains were shared by at least two donors. To remove PCR and sequencing errors, raw reads were error-corrected and collapsed into unique sequences using a nearest-neighbor algorithm that merged closely related sequences. To assign V, D and J gene segments, CDR3 sequences were aligned to IMGT reference sequences. For a sequence to be retained, a match of at least six nucleotides to both a V gene segment and a J gene segment was required. A rearrangement was called productive if the CDR3 had no stop codons and remained in frame with V and J, and every other rearrangement was called non-productive. Following IMGT convention, CDR3 was defined as the stretch from the second conserved V-encoded cysteine to the conserved J-encoded phenylalanine. The earlier analysis of approximately 500 of the donors excluded sequences that lacked an unambiguous match to a single V gene segment. An earlier analysis of approximately 590 of the donors called V segments functional above 56.7% productive rearrangements and segregating when the between-donor standard deviation exceeded 5%. A statistical classification framework was developed to diagnose cytomegalovirus status using the catalog of TCR beta chain sequences. In a later analysis, V and J genes were assigned by comparing TCR nucleotide sequences against IMGT/GENE-DB human TR gene sequences. A later analysis assigned CDR3 sequences and most-parsimonious VDJ recombination scenarios with the TCRdist pipeline. In a later analysis, every TCR beta chain was defined by the combination of its CDR3 amino acid sequence and its V-gene family, and reads without a unique V-gene family were dropped. In a later analysis, around 600 highly shared, low-generation-probability nucleotide sequences were removed to address suspected cross-contamination and a sequencing artifact. In a later analysis, a clonal expansion index was calculated for each public chain from normalized within-repertoire ranks of inferred template counts. A later analysis computed generation probabilities with a VDJ recombination model fitted to out-of-frame rearrangements, and checked the results against IGoR. In a later analysis, TCR-TCR, TCR-HLA and TCR-CMV co-occurrence was scored with hypergeometric tests, and a repertoire-size bias correction was applied to TCR pairs. False discovery rates were estimated in a later analysis by permuting HLA or CMV assignments 20 times. In a later analysis, co-occurring TCRs were grouped with DBSCAN, and TCRdist sequence similarity was added when clustering was performed within HLA-allele-positive subsets. Repertoires with fewer than 30,000 or more than 120,000 public chains, plus five repertoires with anomalous nucleotide sharing, were excluded from co-occurrence clustering. In TCRdb, the immuneACCESS table is reduced to in-frame sequences with V and J assigned. These tables do not hold every clone; where another copy was compared, an unresolved V gene accounts for under half, and the others remain unexplained. From that table come the V and J calls and clone size; the DNA was used to work out D and trimming. The sample table gives tens of thousands of clones. The ten largest account for under 20% of the sample.

In total, 630 or so healthy bone marrow donors made up the cohort. At the time of sampling, every cohort member was nominally healthy, though immune exposures that went unrecorded were likely present. The donor tested CMV seropositive and was one of the 289 seropositive cohort members. A peripheral blood sample was provided by each donor, and peripheral blood mononuclear cells were used for TCR beta sequencing. The Qiagen DNeasy Blood Extraction Kit was used to extract genomic DNA from the blood cell samples. The germline V gene (reference sequence) sets CDR1 to GTSNPN and CDR2 to SVGIG. Germline trimming: 0 bases from V, 12 bases from J; junction bases outside gene matches: 5. From the cysteine up to the phenylalanine, the CDR3 has a length of 13 residues. Only the CDR3 portion is preserved as DNA: 39 bases, with reading frame beginning at the first base. This entry is derived from a study of cytomegalovirus exposure and HLA in healthy donors (dated by TCRdb to 2016 to 2017). In the study overall: According to an earlier analysis of a few hundred of the donors, about 179 million T cells yielded roughly 110 million unique TCR beta sequences and less than 300 Gb of sequence data. Every repertoire in the discovery cohort had been generated on one and the same sequencing platform. In a later analysis, previously published TCR beta repertoires from 670 or so donors were re-analyzed and high-resolution HLA genotyping was added so that TCR occurrence patterns could be studied. Typing coverage differed by locus: A, B, C, DRB1 and DQB1 were typed in about 629-640 donors, DQA1 in roughly 510, DPA1 in nearly 610, and DPB1 in roughly 470. To predict cytomegalovirus infection status, the study brought together high-throughput TCR immunosequencing, statistical association of individual TCRs with disease status, and machine learning. The aim of the study was to test whether cataloging public T cell receptors could identify signatures of past pathogen exposure. HLA typing covered class I and class II loci at four-digit resolution. Rather than using new phenotypic data, the later analysis identified candidate immune exposures from TCR beta sequences and from how often those sequences occurred across donors. Around 330 gigabases of sequencing data and tens of millions of unique TCR sequences made up an early release that covered several hundred HLA-typed donors. Across roughly 420 genotyped donors of the cohort, an average of approximately 240,000 unique TCR beta nucleotide sequences per donor were sequenced, and roughly 20% of those sequences were non-productive. Of the roughly 420 genotyped donors, 75% to 85% were placed in the genetic ancestry cluster associated with self-reported Caucasian donors. An earlier analysis of some 500 of the donors applied high-throughput TCR beta sequencing to assess whether each TCR beta V gene segment acted as functional or pseudogenic. Donor age, sex, ethnicity and CMV serostatus were collected together with the repertoire data. The study profiled the T cell repertoires of 500 to 800 subjects by immunosequencing and related them to cytomegalovirus serostatus. A later genetic analysis used genome-wide SNP genotypes for about 65% of the roughly 670 donors, treating that subset as a discovery cohort. Several DR-DQ haplotypes were handled as single units for association and clustering, since linkage in the cohort was strong. Besides the first cohort of 666 subjects, a separate validation cohort made up of roughly 120 different subjects was used. Overall study outcomes, separate from this receptor: Assigning TCR associations to individual alleles was difficult when HLA alleles, especially DR and DQ, strongly co-occurred. Presence/absence analyses assumed roughly uniform sequencing depth across donors, an assumption that may not hold. Cytomegalovirus status was reported to be diagnosed by the classifier with high specificity and sensitivity in both the original and validation cohorts. Most CMV-associated TCR beta chains appeared to be HLA-restricted in a later analysis, and the HLA associations seemed to be driven largely by CMV exposure. At a false discovery rate of 0.05, a later analysis linked approximately 18,000 TCR beta sequences to specific HLA alleles. In vitro tests confirmed that a few of the cytomegalovirus-associated TCR beta chains recognize cytomegalovirus antigens. Across donors, most TCR sequences were observed very rarely, whereas some public TCRs were present in many individuals. Immune exposure information for the cohort was limited to CMV serostatus. A cluster of highly shared sequence variants was judged likely to be a technical artifact of the sequencing pipeline. Because the 87-base-pair reads could not distinguish some IMGT-functional V segments, including TRBV6-2 and TRBV6-3, those segments were excluded. Because counts were too low, 15 to 20 rarely observed V segments, including chromosome 9 orphons, were excluded from the earlier analysis of 587 of the donors. Broadly in line with IMGT annotations, most TCR beta V segments showed up in productive rearrangements about 87% or about 30% of the time in an earlier analysis of several hundred of the donors. According to the authors, the approach could potentially be generalized to other disease states and immunological phenotypes. Linkage disequilibrium might explain the correlated functional status among segregating V segments, but an unknown experimental factor could not be ruled out. A later analysis found that TCR association rates varied across HLA loci, with DRB1 alleles showing the most associated TCRs and HLA-C alleles the fewest. The study gave a list of roughly 150 TCR beta chains associated with cytomegalovirus. A further reported finding was that TCR beta sequences accurately predicted the HLA-A and HLA-B alleles for most subjects in the first cohort. Because some donors lacked HLA typing at each locus, the association tests relied only on the typed subset. In a later analysis, HLA-associated TCR beta chains showed more clonal expansion and lower generation probabilities than non-associated chains that were equally common. Only TCR beta chains were sequenced in this cohort, and the absence of alpha or paired-chain data limited detectable features. In a later genetic analysis, a missense DCLRE1C variant was associated with V-gene and J-gene trimming of TCR beta chains, and the association was replicated in an independent cohort. Several of the top co-occurrence clusters appeared to be linked to parvovirus B19, influenza, CMV and Epstein-Barr virus, according to a later analysis. Compared with the approximately 700-donor mean, donors in an Asian-associated ancestry cluster had fewer N-insertions in productive TCRs, according to a later genetic analysis.

The chain joins TRBV30 to TRBJ1-6, and TRBD1 aligns with 7 junction nucleotides. This clonotype was obtained from a male donor in good health and CMV-seropositive. The sample comprised PBMCs. The bases are TGTGCCTGGAGTGTAGGTTCAGGGGGACCCCTCCACTTT. This gives the protein CAWSVGSGGPLHF.